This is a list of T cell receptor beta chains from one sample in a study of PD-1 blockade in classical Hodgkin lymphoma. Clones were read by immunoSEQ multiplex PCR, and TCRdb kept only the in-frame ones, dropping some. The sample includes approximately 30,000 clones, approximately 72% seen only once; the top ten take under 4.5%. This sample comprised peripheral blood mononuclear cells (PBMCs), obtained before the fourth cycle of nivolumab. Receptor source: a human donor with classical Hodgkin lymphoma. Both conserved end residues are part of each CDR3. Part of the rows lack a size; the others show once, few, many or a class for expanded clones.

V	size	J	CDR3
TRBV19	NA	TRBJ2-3	CASSLRTSVGGTDTQYF
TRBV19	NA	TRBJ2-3	CASSIVASDTQYF
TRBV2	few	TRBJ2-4	CASSEGLAVAKNIQYF
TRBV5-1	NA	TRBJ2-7	CATSLGAGSPYEQYF
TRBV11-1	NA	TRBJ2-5	CASSTRGAGGETQYF
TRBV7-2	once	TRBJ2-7	CASSLGTAYEQYF
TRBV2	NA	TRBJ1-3	CASSGVNYSGNTIYF
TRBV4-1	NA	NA	CASSQGDTTGEQYF
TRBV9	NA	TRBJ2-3	CASSAGGLASTDTQYF
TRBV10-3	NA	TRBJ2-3	CAITSDRGPDTQYF